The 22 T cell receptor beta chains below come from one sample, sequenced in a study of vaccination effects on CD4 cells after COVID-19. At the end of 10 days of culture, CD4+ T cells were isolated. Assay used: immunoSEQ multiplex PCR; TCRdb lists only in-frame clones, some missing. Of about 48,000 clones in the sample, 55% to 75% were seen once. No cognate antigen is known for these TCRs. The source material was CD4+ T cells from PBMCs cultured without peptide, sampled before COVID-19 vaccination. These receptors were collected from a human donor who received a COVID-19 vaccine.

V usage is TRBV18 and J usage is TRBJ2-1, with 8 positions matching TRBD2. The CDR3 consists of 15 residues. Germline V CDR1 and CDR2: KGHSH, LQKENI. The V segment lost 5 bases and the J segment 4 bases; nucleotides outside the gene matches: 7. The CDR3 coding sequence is TGTGCCAGCTCATCAAAAACTAGCGGTTACAATGAGCAGTTCTTC. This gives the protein CASSSKTSGYNEQFF.

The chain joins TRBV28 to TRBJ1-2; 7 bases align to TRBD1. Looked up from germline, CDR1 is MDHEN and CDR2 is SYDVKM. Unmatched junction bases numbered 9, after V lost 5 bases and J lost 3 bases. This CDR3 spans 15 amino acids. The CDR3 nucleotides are TGTGCCAGCAGTCTATCAGACACAGGGGACTATGGCTACACCTTC. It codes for CASSLSDTGDYGYTF.

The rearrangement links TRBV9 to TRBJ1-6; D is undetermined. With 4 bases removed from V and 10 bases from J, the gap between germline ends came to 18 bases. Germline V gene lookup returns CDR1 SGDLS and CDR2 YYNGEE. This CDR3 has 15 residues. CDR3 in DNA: TGTGCCAGCAGCCCTCACCGTAGGGTAGGGTCACCCCTCCACTTT. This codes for CASSPHRRVGSPLHF. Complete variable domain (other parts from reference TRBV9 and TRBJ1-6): DSGVTQTPKHLITATGQRVTLRCSPRSGDLSVYWYQQSLDQGLQFLIQYYNGEERAKGNILERFSAQQFPDLHSELNLSSLELGDSALYFCASSPHRRVGSPLHFGNGTRLTVT.

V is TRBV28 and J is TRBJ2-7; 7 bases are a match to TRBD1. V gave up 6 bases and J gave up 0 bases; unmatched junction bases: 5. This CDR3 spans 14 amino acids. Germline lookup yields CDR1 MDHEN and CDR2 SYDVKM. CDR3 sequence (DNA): TGTGCCAGCAGAACGGGACAGCCCTCCTACGAGCAGTACTTC. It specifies CASRTGQPSYEQYF.

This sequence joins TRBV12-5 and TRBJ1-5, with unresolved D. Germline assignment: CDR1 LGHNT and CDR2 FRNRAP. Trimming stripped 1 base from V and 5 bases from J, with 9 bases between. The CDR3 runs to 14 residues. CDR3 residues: CASGLGRRDQPQHF. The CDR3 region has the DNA TGTGCTAGTGGTTTGGGACGTAGGGATCAGCCCCAGCATTTT.

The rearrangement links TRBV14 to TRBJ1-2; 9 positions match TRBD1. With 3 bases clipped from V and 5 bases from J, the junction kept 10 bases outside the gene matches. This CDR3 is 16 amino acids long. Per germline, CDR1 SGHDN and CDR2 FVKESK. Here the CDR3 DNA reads TGTGCCAGCAGCCATTTCTGGGGTGGACAGGGGTATGGCTACACCTTC. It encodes CASSHFWGGQGYGYTF.

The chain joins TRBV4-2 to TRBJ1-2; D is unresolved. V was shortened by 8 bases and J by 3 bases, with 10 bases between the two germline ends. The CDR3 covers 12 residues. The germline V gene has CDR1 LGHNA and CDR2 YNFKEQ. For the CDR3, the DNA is TGTGCCAGCCTCGGTGGAGACTATGGCTACACCTTC. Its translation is CASLGGDYGYTF.

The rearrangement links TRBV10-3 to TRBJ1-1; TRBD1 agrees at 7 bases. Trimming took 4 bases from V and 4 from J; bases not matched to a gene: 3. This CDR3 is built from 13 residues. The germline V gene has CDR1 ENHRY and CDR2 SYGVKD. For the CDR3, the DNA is TGTGCCATCAGTGGACAGGGTGGCACTGAAGCTTTCTTT. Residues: CAISGQGGTEAFF.

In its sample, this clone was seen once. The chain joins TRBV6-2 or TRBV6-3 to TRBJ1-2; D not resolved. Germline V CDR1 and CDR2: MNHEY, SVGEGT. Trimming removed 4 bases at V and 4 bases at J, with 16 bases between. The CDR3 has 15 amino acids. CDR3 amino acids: CASSWILKDLYGYTF. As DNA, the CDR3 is TGTGCCAGCAGTTGGATCCTAAAAGACCTCTATGGCTACACCTTC.

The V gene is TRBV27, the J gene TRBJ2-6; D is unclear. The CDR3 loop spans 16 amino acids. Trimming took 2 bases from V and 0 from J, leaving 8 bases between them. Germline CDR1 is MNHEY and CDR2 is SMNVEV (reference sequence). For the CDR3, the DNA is TGTGCCAGCAGTTTAAGTATACACTCTGGGGCCAACGTCCTGACTTTC. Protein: CASSLSIHSGANVLTF.

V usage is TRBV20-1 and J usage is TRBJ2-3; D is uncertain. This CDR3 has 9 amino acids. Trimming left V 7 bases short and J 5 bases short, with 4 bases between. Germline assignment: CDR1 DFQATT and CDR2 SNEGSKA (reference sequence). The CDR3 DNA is TGCAGTGAAGGAGATACGCAGTATTTT. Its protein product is CSEGDTQYF.

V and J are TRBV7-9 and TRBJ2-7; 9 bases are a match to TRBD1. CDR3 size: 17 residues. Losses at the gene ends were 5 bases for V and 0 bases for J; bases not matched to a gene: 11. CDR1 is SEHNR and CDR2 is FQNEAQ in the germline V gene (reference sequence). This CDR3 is CASSRGVGDRVSYEQYF. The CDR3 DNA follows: TGTGCCAGCAGCCGGGGGGTGGGGGACAGGGTCTCCTACGAGCAGTACTTC.

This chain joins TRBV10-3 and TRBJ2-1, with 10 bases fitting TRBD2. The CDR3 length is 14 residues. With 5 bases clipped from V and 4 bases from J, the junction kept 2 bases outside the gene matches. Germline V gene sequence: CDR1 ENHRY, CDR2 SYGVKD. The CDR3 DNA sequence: TGTGCCATCAGTCTAGCGGGAGTATACAATGAGCAGTTCTTC. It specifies CAISLAGVYNEQFF.

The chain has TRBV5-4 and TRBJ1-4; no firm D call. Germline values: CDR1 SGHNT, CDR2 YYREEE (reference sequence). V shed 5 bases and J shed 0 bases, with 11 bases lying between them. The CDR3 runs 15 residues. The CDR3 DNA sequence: TGTGCCAGCAGACCTGGCGACGCAACTAATGAAAAACTGTTTTTT. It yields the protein CASRPGDATNEKLFF.

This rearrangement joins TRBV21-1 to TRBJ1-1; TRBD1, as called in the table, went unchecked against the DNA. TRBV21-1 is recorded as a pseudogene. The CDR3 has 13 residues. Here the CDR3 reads CASSARGLTEAFF. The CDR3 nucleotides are TGTGCCAGCAGTGCTAGGGGGCTCACTGAAGCTTTCTTT.

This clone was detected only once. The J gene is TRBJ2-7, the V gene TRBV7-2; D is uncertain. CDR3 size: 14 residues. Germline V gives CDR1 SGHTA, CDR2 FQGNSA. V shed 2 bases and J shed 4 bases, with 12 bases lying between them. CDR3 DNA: TGTGCCAGCAGCTTAAGCGTTAACACGTACGAGCAGTACTTC. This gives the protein CASSLSVNTYEQYF.

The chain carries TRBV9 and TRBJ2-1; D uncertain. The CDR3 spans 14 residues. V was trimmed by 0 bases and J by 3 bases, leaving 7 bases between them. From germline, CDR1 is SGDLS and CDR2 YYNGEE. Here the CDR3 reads CASSVVGNYNEQFF. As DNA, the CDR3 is TGTGCCAGCAGCGTAGTTGGCAACTACAATGAGCAGTTCTTC.

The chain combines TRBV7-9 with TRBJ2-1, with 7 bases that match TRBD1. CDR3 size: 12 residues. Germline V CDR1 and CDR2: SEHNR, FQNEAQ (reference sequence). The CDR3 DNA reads TGTGCAGGCAGGGGGTTCTACAATGAGCAGTTCTTC. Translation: CAGRGFYNEQFF.

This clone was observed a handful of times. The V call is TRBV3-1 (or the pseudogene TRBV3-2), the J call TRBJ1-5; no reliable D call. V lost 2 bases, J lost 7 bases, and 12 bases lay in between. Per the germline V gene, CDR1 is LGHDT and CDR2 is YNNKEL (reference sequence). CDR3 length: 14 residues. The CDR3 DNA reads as TGTGCCAGCAGCCAAACCCCGGAGAGGCAGCCCCAGCATTTT. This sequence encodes CASSQTPERQPQHF.

For the CDR3, the DNA is TGTGCCAGCAGCTTCCTCGGAACAGATACGCAGTATTTT. Translated: CASSFLGTDTQYF. The chain joins TRBV13 to TRBJ2-3, with D unresolved. The CDR3 runs to 13 residues. CDR1 and CDR2 from the germline V gene are PRHDT and FYEKMQ (reference sequence). V was shortened by 3 bases and J by 3 bases, with 7 bases between the two germline ends.

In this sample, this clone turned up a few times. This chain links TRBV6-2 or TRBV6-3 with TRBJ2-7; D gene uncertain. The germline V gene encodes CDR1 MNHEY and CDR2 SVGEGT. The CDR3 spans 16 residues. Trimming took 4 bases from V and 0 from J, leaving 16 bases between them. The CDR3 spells CASSLSGGSFSYEQYF. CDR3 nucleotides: TGTGCCAGCAGTTTGTCGGGTGGTAGCTTCTCCTACGAGCAGTACTTC.

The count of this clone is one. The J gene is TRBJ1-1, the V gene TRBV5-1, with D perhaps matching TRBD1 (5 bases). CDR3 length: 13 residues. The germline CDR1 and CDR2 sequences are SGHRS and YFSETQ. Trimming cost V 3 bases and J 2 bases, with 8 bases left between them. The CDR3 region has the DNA TGCGCCAGCAGCTACCAGGGCAACACTGAAGCTTTCTTT. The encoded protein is CASSYQGNTEAFF.